Following are 24 T cell receptor beta chains from one sample sequenced in a study of TIL therapy for anti-PD-1-resistant metastatic lung cancer (dated by TCRdb to about 2021). The immunoSEQ v3 hsTCRB kit was used to amplify TCR beta CDR3 regions from genomic DNA through bias-controlled multiplex PCR. In its TCRdb copy, this immuneACCESS table keeps in-frame sequences only and misses some clones. Where compared with another copy, unresolved V genes explain less than half of these, and the others have no known cause. This sample holds more than 9,500 clones; roughly three quarters were observed only once. Together, the top ten hold around 10% of the sample. The time point label, read with the paper, signifies: pre-treatment sample, taken before nivolumab and TIL therapy. Here the sequenced sample was blood, taken at baseline. Receptor source: a person aged 25 to 80 with non-small cell lung cancer.

V usage is TRBV7-6 and J usage is TRBJ2-7; TRBD2 matches at 7 bases. The V gene end was trimmed by 1 base and the J gene end by 4 bases; junction bases not matched to a gene: 7. Germline V gene lookup returns CDR1 SGHVS and CDR2 FNYEAQ. The CDR3 extends over 15 amino acids. In DNA, the CDR3 is TGTGCCAGCAGCTTAGGCGTCCTAGCGGAATACGAGCAGTACTTC. Translating it yields CASSLGVLAEYEQYF. The full variable domain, completed using reference TRBV7-6 and TRBJ2-7, is GAGVSQSPRYKVTKRGQDVALRCDPISGHVSLYWYRQALGQGPEFLTYFNYEAQQDKSGLPNDRFSAERPEGSISTLTIQRTEQRDSAMYRCASSLGVLAEYEQYFGPGTRLTVT.

The rearrangement joins TRBV6-5 to TRBJ2-1; TRBD2 matches at 7 bases. CDR1 MNHEY and CDR2 SVGAGI come from the germline V gene. V shed 2 bases and J 7 bases; nucleotides not matched to a gene: 5. The CDR3 runs to 14 residues. CDR3 loop: CASSYEGGRNEQFF. DNA of the CDR3: TGTGCCAGCAGTTACGAGGGAGGGCGAAATGAGCAGTTCTTC.

The genes are TRBV5-8 and TRBJ1-6; D possibly corresponds to TRBD1 (6 bases). V lost 0 bases and J lost 4, with 11 bases in between. The V gene's germline CDR1 is SGHTS and CDR2 YDEGEE. This CDR3 region has 16 residues. Written as DNA, the CDR3 is TGTGCCAGCAGCTTGGAAACAGGGTTTTATAATTCACCCCTCCACTTT. Translating it yields CASSLETGFYNSPLHF. Together with reference TRBV5-8 and TRBJ1-6, the CDR3 gives the full variable domain: EAGVTQSPTHLIKTRGQQATLRCSPISGHTSVYWYQQALGLGLQFLLWYDEGEERNRGNFPPRFSGRQFPNYSSELNVNALELEDSALYLCASSLETGFYNSPLHFGNGTRLTVT.

The chain joins TRBV2 to TRBJ2-3; the D gene could be TRBD1 or TRBD2 (5 bases each). Trimming shortened V by 7 bases and J by 2 bases, and 16 bases separated the two germline ends. In germline, CDR1 is SNHLY, CDR2 FYNNEI. The CDR3 totals 15 residues. The CDR3 spells CASKLFGGYTDTQYF. The CDR3 coding sequence is TGTGCCAGCAAATTGTTTGGGGGTTACACAGATACGCAGTATTTT.

This clone turned up a few times. This chain connects TRBV6-1 to TRBJ1-2, with D unclear. V was clipped by 2 bases and J by 8 bases, with 12 bases between them. The CDR3 length is 13 residues. CDR1 is MNHNS, CDR2 SASEGT, per germline. CDR3 in DNA: TGTGCCAGCAGTGAATTAGAGCCAGCCGGCTACACCTTC. Amino acid sequence: CASSELEPAGYTF.

Only a few counts were recorded for this clone. The chain has TRBV6-4 and TRBJ2-1; D is unclear. V shed 5 bases and J shed 4 bases, with 9 bases lying between them. From germline, CDR1 is MRHNA and CDR2 SNTAGT. CDR3 length: 13 amino acids. The CDR3 nucleotides read TGTGCCAGCAGTCAGTCGGAATACAATGAGCAGTTCTTC. As protein: CASSQSEYNEQFF.

The chain joins TRBV4-1 to TRBJ1-5; D is unresolved. Germline V gene lookup returns CDR1 MGHRA and CDR2 YSYEKL. This CDR3 spans 14 amino acids. V lost 3 bases to trimming and J lost 2 bases, with 8 bases between them. The CDR3 DNA follows: TGCGCCAGCAGCCACGCCACCGGCAATCAGCCCCAGCATTTT. It specifies CASSHATGNQPQHF.

The chain joins TRBV2 to TRBJ2-1, with D unclear. Trimming removed 6 bases from V and 6 bases from J, with 15 bases in between. CDR3 size: 14 residues. Germline-derived CDR1 and CDR2 are SNHLY and FYNNEI. CDR3 sequence (DNA): TGTGCCAGCAGAACGGAGCTGGCTGCCAATGAGCAGTTCTTC. This encodes CASRTELAANEQFF. Based on the CDR3 plus reference TRBV2 and TRBJ2-1, the full variable domain is EPEVTQTPSHQVTQMGQEVILRCVPISNHLYFYWYRQILGQKVEFLVSFYNNEISEKSEIFDDQFSVERPDGSNFTLKIRSTKLEDSAMYFCASRTELAANEQFFGPGTRLTVL.

This clone appeared a single time. V is TRBV6-5 and J is TRBJ2-6; D might be TRBD1 or TRBD2, each matching 5 bases. V lost 5 bases, J lost 4 bases, and 12 bases lay in between. CDR3 length equals 15 residues. The germline V gene has CDR1 MNHEY and CDR2 SVGAGI. Here the CDR3 DNA reads TGTGCCAGCAGTCTAGGGACGGGGGGGGCCAACGTCCTGACTTTC. Translating gives CASSLGTGGANVLTF.

The chain has TRBV5-1 and TRBJ2-7, with 9 bases lining up with TRBD1. This CDR3 comprises 14 residues. Germline values: CDR1 SGHRS, CDR2 YFSETQ. After removal of 4 bases from V and 4 bases from J, the junction contained 6 bases not matched to a gene. CDR3 loop: CASSRGDREYEQYF. The CDR3 DNA reads as TGCGCCAGCAGCCGAGGGGACAGGGAATACGAGCAGTACTTC.

This rearrangement joins TRBV6-5 to TRBJ1-1; D is unclear. This CDR3 is 15 amino acids long. Germline lookup yields CDR1 MNHEY and CDR2 SVGAGI. Trimming shortened V by 5 bases and J by 11 bases, and 24 bases separated the two germline ends. CDR3 sequence reads: CASSPAPANALGAFF. The CDR3 DNA reads as TGTGCCAGCAGTCCCGCTCCCGCTAATGCCTTGGGGGCTTTCTTT.

The chain employs TRBV18 and TRBJ1-1; D is ambiguous. Trimming pared 5 bases from V and 0 bases from J, leaving 16 bases between. This CDR3 contains 16 residues. Germline V CDR1 and CDR2: KGHSH, LQKENI. This CDR3 is CASSRITLGMNTEAFF. The CDR3 DNA reads as TGTGCCAGCTCAAGGATCACCCTAGGGATGAACACTGAAGCTTTCTTT.

Written as DNA, the CDR3 is TGCGCCAGCAGCGAACCGGGACAGGGGCAGACCCAGTACTTC. Amino acid sequence: CASSEPGQGQTQYF. The chain carries TRBV5-1 and TRBJ2-5, with TRBD1 matching over 10 bases. Unmatched junction bases numbered 6, after V lost 4 bases and J lost 6 bases. The length of the CDR3 is 14 residues. Germline CDR1 and CDR2: SGHRS and YFSETQ.

V gene TRBV19 combines with J gene TRBJ2-3, with 10 bases lining up with TRBD2. V gave up 5 bases and J gave up 2 bases; unmatched junction bases: 7. This CDR3 is built from 16 residues. Per germline, CDR1 LNHDA and CDR2 SQIVND (reference sequence). The CDR3 sequence is CASSLGLAEYTDTQYF. The CDR3 bases are TGTGCCAGTAGTCTCGGACTAGCGGAGTACACAGATACGCAGTATTTT.

The chain uses TRBV4-1 and TRBJ2-3, with D unclear. The CDR3 runs to 14 residues. Germline values: CDR1 MGHRA, CDR2 YSYEKL. Trimming cost V 3 bases and J 4 bases, with 11 bases left between them. In DNA form, the CDR3 reads TGCGCCAGCAGCCATGGCATGAGCTCAGATACGCAGTATTTT. This gives the protein CASSHGMSSDTQYF.

The chain has TRBV5-6 and TRBJ1-3; TRBD1 matches 7 bases. V lost 5 bases to trimming and J lost 1 base; unmatched junction nucleotides: 9. Germline V gene lookup returns CDR1 SGHDT and CDR2 YYEEEE. The CDR3 has 16 amino acids. The CDR3 DNA reads as TGTGCCAGCAGGGCGGGACAGCTGATGTCTGGAAACACCATATATTTT. It specifies CASRAGQLMSGNTIYF.

The sample holds a few counts of this clone. The chain is built from TRBV29-1 and TRBJ2-2; possibly TRBD2 for D (5 bases). CDR3 size: 12 residues. Trimming removed 1 base from V and 8 bases from J, with 8 bases in between. Germline CDR1 is SQVTM and CDR2 is ANQGSEA. This CDR3 is CSVEGGYGELFF. The DNA of the CDR3 is TGCAGCGTTGAAGGAGGGTATGGGGAGCTGTTTTTT.

In its sample, this clone was seen a few times. The rearrangement links TRBV5-1 to TRBJ2-2; D possibly corresponds to TRBD2 (5 bases). Trimming removed 0 bases from V and 8 bases from J, with 14 bases in between. From germline, CDR1 is SGHRS and CDR2 YFSETQ. CDR3 size: 15 residues. The CDR3 sequence: CASSLGETGLGELFF. DNA of the CDR3: TGCGCCAGCAGCTTGGGGGAGACCGGTTTAGGGGAGCTGTTTTTT.

This chain uses TRBV4-2 with TRBJ1-1; D remains ambiguous. Between the trimmed V and J ends, which lost 0 bases and 1 base, there was a span of 12 bases. The CDR3 has 16 amino acids. Germline CDR1 reads LGHNA; CDR2 reads YNFKEQ. CDR3 sequence: CASSQEVGKGNTEAFF. Here the CDR3 DNA reads TGTGCCAGCAGCCAAGAAGTAGGGAAAGGGAACACTGAAGCTTTCTTT.

The J gene is TRBJ2-5, the V gene TRBV9, with 8 bases fitting TRBD1. Germline V gene data show CDR1 as SGDLS and CDR2 as YYNGEE. The CDR3 is 16 residues long. Trimming at V came to 4 bases and at J to 7 bases, leaving 15 bases not matched to a gene. The CDR3 loop reads CASSSYSAGQGVTQYF. CDR3 coding DNA: TGTGCCAGCAGCTCCTACTCAGCAGGACAGGGAGTGACCCAGTACTTC.

The CDR3 coding sequence is TGTGCCAGCAGCCGCCTTGTAGGAAACACTGAAGCTTTCTTT. It translates to CASSRLVGNTEAFF. This chain connects TRBV5-5 to TRBJ1-1; D ambiguous. The CDR3 is 14 amino acids. Germline CDR1 and CDR2: SGHKS and YYEKEE (reference sequence). Between the trimmed V and J ends, which lost 4 bases and 2 bases, there was a span of 12 bases.

The chain carries TRBV19 and TRBJ1-5; maybe TRBD1 (5 bases). The CDR3 has 15 amino acids. Deletions cut 7 bases from V and 6 bases from J, with 19 bases between. Germline V gene data show CDR1 as LNHDA and CDR2 as SQIVND (reference sequence). CDR3 region: CASKSGWGTSQPQHF. As DNA, the CDR3 is TGTGCCAGTAAGTCAGGTTGGGGGACCAGTCAGCCCCAGCATTTT.

The chain has TRBV10-2 and TRBJ2-6, with 9 bases identical to TRBD2. The length of the CDR3 is 17 residues. Per the germline V gene, CDR1 is WSHSY and CDR2 is SAAADI. With 9 bases clipped from V and 2 bases from J, the junction kept 11 bases outside the gene matches. CDR3 in amino acids: CARYPLAGNPGANVLTF. The CDR3 DNA sequence: TGCGCCAGATACCCCCTAGCGGGAAACCCTGGGGCCAACGTCCTGACTTTC.

This chain connects TRBV7-8 to TRBJ2-7; D might be TRBD2 (5 bases). Looked up from germline, CDR1 is SGHVS and CDR2 is FQNEAQ. The CDR3 totals 12 residues. The V gene lost 1 base and the J gene lost 9 bases, with 10 bases spanning the gap. The CDR3 DNA is TGTGCCAGCAGCTTAGAGAGGGATTCGCAGTACTTC. Translation gives CASSLERDSQYF. The full variable domain, its missing parts supplied by reference TRBV7-8 and TRBJ2-7, is GAGVSQSPRYKVAKRGQDVALRCDPISGHVSLFWYQQALGQGPEFLTYFQNEAQLDKSGLPSDRFFAERPEGSVSTLKIQRTQQEDSAVYLCASSLERDSQYFGPGTRLTVT.